The rows below give T cell receptor beta chains drawn from one sample of a study of read filtering for tumor transcriptome and immune sequencing. TCRdb passed the reads through MiXCR, listing each CDR3 protein once. The sample lists tens of thousands of distinct CDR3 sequences, around 14% occurring once. Sequencing was carried out using a population of CD138-negative cells sorted from bone marrow. The receptor source for this set is a donor at least 40 years old with multiple myeloma. Both conserved end residues are part of each CDR3. The order of the fields is V gene, clone size, D gene, J gene, CDR3 protein, CDR3 DNA. D genes are given only for firm matches. The size field reads how often the clone was seen (once, few, many) or a class if it is expanded.

>TRBV11-2|many|TRBD2|TRBJ2-3
CASSLGLAGADTQYF
TGTGCCAGCAGCCTGGGACTAGCGGGAGCGGATACGCAGTATTTT
>TRBV29-1|many|.|TRBJ2-3
CSVLTDTQYF
TGCAGCGTCCTCACAGATACGCAGTATTTT
>TRBV4-1|few|.|TRBJ2-7
CASSQGTAIYEQYF
TGCGCCAGCAGCCAAGGGACAGCAATCTACGAGCAGTACTTC
>TRBV25-1|many|TRBD2|TRBJ2-1
CASSGGSSYNEQFF
TGTGCCAGCAGTGGCGGGAGCTCCTACAATGAGCAGTTCTTC
>TRBV29-1|many|.|TRBJ1-1
CSVEGERVEAFF
TGCAGCGTTGAAGGGGAACGGGTTGAAGCTTTCTTT
>TRBV20-1|many|TRBD2|TRBJ2-1
CSARDSGVYNEQFF
TGCAGTGCTAGAGATAGCGGGGTCTACAATGAGCAGTTCTTC
>TRBV29-1|many|.|TRBJ1-4
CSVEELRARGTTNEKLFF
TGCAGCGTTGAAGAGTTAAGGGCCAGGGGTACGACTAATGAAAAACTGTTTTTT
>TRBV29-1|many|.|TRBJ2-1
CSVVVLGNEQFF
TGCAGCGTTGTGGTCTTAGGGAACGAGCAGTTCTTC
>TRBV11-2|many|TRBD1|TRBJ1-2
CASSASTGIDGYTF
TGTGCCAGCAGCGCATCGACAGGGATAGATGGCTACACCTTC
>TRBV12-5|many|.|TRBJ2-2
CASGLVPGTKERSGELFF
TGTGCTAGTGGTTTGGTTCCCGGGACCAAAGAAAGATCCGGGGAGCTGTTTTTT
>TRBV6-2/TRBV6-3|few|TRBD2|TRBJ2-3
CASRLQILAVSTDTQYF
TGTGCCAGCCGTCTCCAGATACTAGCGGTGAGCACAGATACGCAGTATTTT
>TRBV20-1|many|.|TRBJ1-1
CSADEGTMNTEAFF
TGCAGTGCTGACGAGGGGACGATGAACACTGAAGCTTTCTTT
>TRBV6-6|many|.|TRBJ1-6
CASSYSGIGSSPLHF
TGTGCCAGCAGTTACTCAGGAATCGGCAGCTCACCCCTCCACTTT
>TRBV29-1|many|TRBD2|TRBJ2-1
CSGGTSISYNEQFF
TGCAGCGGGGGGACTAGTATTTCCTACAATGAGCAGTTCTTC
>TRBV3-1|many|.|TRBJ2-3
CASSLRGSDTQYF
TGTGCCAGCAGCCTACGGGGGTCAGATACGCAGTATTTT
>TRBV5-1|many|TRBD2|TRBJ2-2
CASSFGLAGGAGELFF
TGCGCCAGCAGCTTTGGACTAGCGGGAGGTGCCGGGGAGCTGTTTTTT
>TRBV28|many|.|TRBJ2-1
CASKGGWGNNEQFF
TGTGCCAGCAAAGGTGGATGGGGAAACAATGAGCAGTTCTTC
>TRBV28|many|TRBD2|TRBJ2-1
CASSPTGLAVFYNEQFF
TGTGCCAGCAGTCCTACGGGACTAGCAGTGTTCTACAATGAGCAGTTCTTC